This TCR beta chain stems from a study of breast tumors, draining lymph nodes, adjacent tissues. TCRdb redid the calling of the multiplex PCR reads with MiXCR, one entry per CDR3 protein. The sample has roughly 130,000 distinct CDR3 sequences, 15% to 20% seen once. General study findings and limits: Tumors had less TCR diversity than lymph nodes, more than nontumor tissue. Findings are consistent with lymph node origin and intratumoral expansion of most tumor T cells.

The lymph nodes were axillary draining lymph nodes from breast cancer patients. Concerning this clonotype itself: The antigen is unknown.

This sequence originates from a female donor with breast cancer. Some clones in this sample may be carry-over from other donors' samples. The material sequenced was axillary lymph node tissue.

The CDR3 here is CASSLDRPGLRKQFF. The DNA for the CDR3 is TGTGCCAGCAGCTTGGACAGGCCGGGACTTCGTAAGCAGTTCTTC. The gene calls are TRBV3-1 and TRBJ2-1; TRBD1 might be the D (7 bases). There are 15 residues in the CDR3. V was trimmed by 5 bases and J by 11 bases, leaving 22 bases between them. The V gene's germline CDR1 is LGHDT and CDR2 YNNKEL (reference sequence).